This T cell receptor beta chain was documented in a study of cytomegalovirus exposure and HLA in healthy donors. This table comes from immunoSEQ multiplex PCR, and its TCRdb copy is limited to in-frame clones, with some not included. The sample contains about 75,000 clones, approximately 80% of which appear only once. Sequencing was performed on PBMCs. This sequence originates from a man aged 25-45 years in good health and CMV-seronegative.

CDR3 sequence (DNA): TGTGCCAGTAGTATGGGACATTATGGCTACACCTTC. Its protein product is CASSMGHYGYTF. The chain carries TRBV19 and TRBJ1-2; D might be TRBD1 (6 bases). CDR3 length: 12 residues. The V gene lost 3 bases and the J gene lost 5 bases, with 7 bases spanning the gap. Germline V gives CDR1 LNHDA, CDR2 SQIVND (reference sequence).